This is a list of T cell receptor beta chains from one sample in a study of blood T cell repertoires in COVID-19. The table came from immunoSEQ multiplex PCR; TCRdb's copy has only in-frame clones and leaves some out. The sample carries tens of thousands of clones, roughly 80% recorded once. Material: peripheral blood. The receptors shown here come from a woman in her forties or fifties with acute or convalescent COVID-19. CDR3s include the opening cysteine and the closing phenylalanine or tryptophan. The D gene is left open where the match is weak. Clone size is shown for a subset of rows, as once, few, many or a class of expanded clone.

NA	TRBV10-3	TRBJ1-2	NA	CAISQTQVNYGYTF	TGTGCCATCAGTCAAACACAGGTTAACTATGGCTACACCTTC
NA	TRBV9	TRBJ1-5	NA	CASSSFADSNQPQHF	TGTGCCAGCAGCTCATTCGCGGATAGCAATCAGCCCCAGCATTTT
TRBD2	TRBV7-8	TRBJ2-2	NA	CASSKKTGTSGSKTTGELFF	TGTGCCAGCAGCAAAAAGACCGGGACTAGCGGGAGTAAGACCACCGGGGAGCTGTTTTTT
TRBD1	TRBV29-1	TRBJ2-5	NA	CSAGGQGPGGSAQYF	TGCAGCGCTGGGGGACAGGGCCCCGGCGGGTCGGCCCAGTACTTC
NA	TRBV6-5	TRBJ1-2	NA	CASSTQRRGYTF	TGTGCCAGCAGTACCCAGCGCCGTGGCTACACCTTC
NA	TRBV30	TRBJ1-1	NA	CAWRGAGHYTEAFF	TGTGCCTGGAGGGGGGCAGGACACTACACTGAAGCTTTCTTT
NA	TRBV21-1	TRBJ1-5	NA	CASSPGIAGNSNQPQHF	TGTGCCAGCAGTCCGGGAATTGCCGGCAATAGCAATCAGCCCCAGCATTTT
TRBD1	TRBV5-1	TRBJ1-2	NA	CASRPGQDDDGYTF	TGCGCCAGCAGGCCCGGACAGGATGATGATGGCTACACCTTC
NA	TRBV4-3	TRBJ2-1	NA	CASSQDQGAGPNEQFF	TGCGCCAGCAGCCAAGATCAAGGGGCAGGACCGAATGAGCAGTTCTTC
TRBD1	TRBV28	TRBJ1-3	NA	CASSSGQGAGNTIYF	TGTGCCAGCAGTTCGGGACAGGGGGCTGGAAACACCATATATTTT
NA	TRBV7-9	TRBJ1-2	NA	CASSYRDFYGYTF	TGTGCCAGCAGCTACCGGGACTTCTATGGCTACACCTTC
TRBD2	TRBV3-1/TRBV3-2	TRBJ2-3	once	CASSQGGGAVDTQYF	TGTGCCAGCAGCCAAGGCGGGGGGGCCGTGGATACGCAGTATTTT
NA	TRBV2	TRBJ2-1	NA	CASTDTIATLPEQFF	TGTGCCAGCACCGATACTATAGCAACCCTACCGGAGCAGTTCTTC